Here is one T cell receptor beta chain with its context. Regarding treatment: oral pan-JAK inhibitor, 5-10 mg twice daily. The data derive from a study of CD8+ T cells in alopecia areata. Between the trimmed V and J ends, which lost 6 bases and 2 bases, there was a span of 10 bases. Germline V gene lookup returns CDR1 SGHDT and CDR2 YYEEEE. This CDR3 has 13 amino acids. Following extraction, RNA underwent reverse transcription to cDNA, which served as the sequencing template. Generated by immunoSEQ multiplex PCR, the TCRdb table keeps only in-frame clones and is missing some. The repertoire has about 120,000 clones, more than 40% of them found once; the top ten carry about 0.5%.

The sequence was collected from a human donor with alopecia areata. Here the sequenced sample was CD4+ T cells sorted from blood, taken at week 4, from a patient treated with tofacitinib. The chain has TRBV5-6 and TRBJ2-3, with D perhaps matching TRBD2 (6 bases). CDR3 sequence reads: CASIGRDTDTQYF. The CDR3 DNA follows: TGTGCCAGCATAGGGCGGGACACAGATACGCAGTATTTT.